Following are 28 T cell receptor beta chains from one sample sequenced in a study of cytomegalovirus exposure and HLA in healthy donors. PCR amplification relied on 60 Vbeta primers (plus 13 Jbeta primers). Libraries were prepared by immunoSEQ multiplex PCR; TCRdb keeps only in-frame clonotypes and omits some of them. The sample records 150,000 to 200,000 clones, roughly 84% being singletons. Specimen: PBMCs. All receptors derive from a man younger than 40 in good health and CMV-seronegative.

The chain joins TRBV7-9 to TRBJ1-2; tentative D call: TRBD1 (6 bases). The CDR3 sequence is 13 residues long. V was shortened by 4 bases and J by 1 base, with 7 bases between the two germline ends. The V gene's germline CDR1 is SEHNR and CDR2 FQNEAQ (reference sequence). The CDR3 DNA follows: TGTGCCAGCAGCTCACAGGGTAACTATGGCTACACCTTC. Its protein is CASSSQGNYGYTF.

The V call is TRBV18, the J call TRBJ2-1, with a weak D call TRBD1 (5 bases). The CDR3 runs to 14 residues. Trimming removed 6 bases from V and 5 bases from J, with 14 bases in between. From germline, CDR1 is KGHSH and CDR2 LQKENI. The CDR3 bases are TGTGCCAGCTCTCACCGACAGCAGGACAATGAGCAGTTCTTC. It encodes CASSHRQQDNEQFF.

The rearrangement uses TRBV7-8 and TRBJ2-3, with 12 bases matching TRBD2. V lost 3 bases to trimming and J lost 3 bases; unmatched junction nucleotides: 7. In germline, CDR1 is SGHVS, CDR2 FQNEAQ. The CDR3 length is 17 residues. Here the CDR3 DNA reads TGTGCCAGCAGCTTGGGGATTCTAGCGGGAGGGACAGATACGCAGTATTTT. It is translated as CASSLGILAGGTDTQYF. The whole variable domain, filled in from reference TRBV7-8 and TRBJ2-3, reads GAGVSQSPRYKVAKRGQDVALRCDPISGHVSLFWYQQALGQGPEFLTYFQNEAQLDKSGLPSDRFFAERPEGSVSTLKIQRTQQEDSAVYLCASSLGILAGGTDTQYFGPGTRLTVL.

The rearrangement uses TRBV5-6 and TRBJ2-1; tentatively, D is TRBD2 (6 bases). CDR3 size: 14 residues. Trimming shortened V by 4 bases and J by 3 bases, and 11 bases separated the two germline ends. Looked up from germline, CDR1 is SGHDT and CDR2 is YYEEEE. The CDR3 DNA is TGTGCCAGCAGCCCGGGACTTTTCTACAATGAGCAGTTCTTC. It is translated as CASSPGLFYNEQFF.

This clone showed up just a few times. The V gene is TRBV29-1, the J gene TRBJ2-5, with 9 positions matching TRBD1. V trimming: 7 bases; J trimming: 7 bases; junction bases outside the gene matches: 10. There are 13 residues in the CDR3. Germline lookup yields CDR1 SQVTM and CDR2 ANQGSEA. Here the CDR3 DNA reads TGCAGCGCGGGACAGGGTAGAGAAGGGACCCAGTACTTC. Protein sequence: CSAGQGREGTQYF.

The chain couples TRBV18 to TRBJ2-3; D is ambiguous. The germline CDR1 and CDR2 sequences are KGHSH and LQKENI. Trimming stripped 3 bases from V and 1 base from J, with 5 bases between. This CDR3 comprises 13 residues. CDR3 bases: TGTGCCAGCTCACCCCCAGGCACAGATACGCAGTATTTT. Protein: CASSPPGTDTQYF.

V and J are TRBV11-2 and TRBJ2-1; maybe TRBD2 (5 bases). V lost 1 base to trimming and J lost 2 bases, with 6 bases between them. This CDR3 has 14 residues. Per germline, CDR1 SGHAT and CDR2 FQNNGV. Here the CDR3 DNA reads TGTGCCAGCAGCTTAGGAGGGACCTACAATGAGCAGTTCTTC. Translating it yields CASSLGGTYNEQFF.

On this clone itself: At one end the junction does not follow the germline gene, possibly because of a read error. The chain employs TRBV7-9 and TRBJ1-4; 12 bases agree with TRBD1. CDR1 is SEHNR, CDR2 FQNEAQ, per germline (reference sequence). The CDR3 runs 16 residues. CDR3 loop: CSSSPTPGTGGLGLFF. CDR3 DNA: TGTTCCAGCAGCCCCACCCCCGGGACAGGGGGCTTAGGACTGTTTTTT.

This clone came up once. The chain combines TRBV19 with TRBJ2-1; D gene unclear. This CDR3 comprises 13 residues. Germline V gene sequence: CDR1 LNHDA, CDR2 SQIVND (reference sequence). The V end lost 3 bases, the J end lost 3 bases, and 6 bases lay between the germline ends. CDR3 in amino acids: CASSIGGYNEQFF. The DNA of the CDR3 is TGTGCCAGTAGTATCGGCGGCTACAATGAGCAGTTCTTC.

This rearrangement joins TRBV19 to TRBJ1-5, with a tentative D call TRBD1 (6 bases). Trimming took 6 bases from V and 0 from J, leaving 12 bases between them. The CDR3 covers 15 residues. The germline CDR1 and CDR2 sequences are LNHDA and SQIVND (reference sequence). This CDR3 reads CASRLGQNSNQPQHF. CDR3 DNA sequence: TGTGCCAGTAGGCTGGGACAAAATAGCAATCAGCCCCAGCATTTT.

The chain has TRBV28 and TRBJ1-5, with a weak D call TRBD1 (6 bases). V gave up 2 bases and J gave up 6 bases, with 11 bases separating them. The CDR3 consists of 14 residues. Germline values: CDR1 MDHEN, CDR2 SYDVKM. CDR3 in amino acids: CASSLGGAAQPQHF. The CDR3 DNA is TGTGCCAGCAGTTTAGGGGGGGCCGCTCAGCCCCAGCATTTT.

This chain links TRBV27 with TRBJ1-5; the match to TRBD1 covers 9 bases. Germline CDR1 reads MNHEY; CDR2 reads SMNVEV (reference sequence). There are 12 residues in the CDR3. Written as DNA, the CDR3 is TGTTGTAGCCGACAGGGGGATCAGCCCCAGCATTTT. Residues: CCSRQGDQPQHF.

The chain uses TRBV10-3 and TRBJ1-1; the match to TRBD1 covers 7 bases. Germline CDR1 ENHRY, CDR2 SYGVKD. The CDR3 sequence is 15 residues long. Trimming cost V 6 bases and J 1 base; bases outside gene matches: 8. The CDR3 DNA reads TGTGCCATCAGCCGGGGGGGACAGAAGAACACTGAAGCTTTCTTT. It specifies CAISRGGQKNTEAFF.

The gene calls are TRBV15 and TRBJ2-6, with a possible D match to TRBD1 (6 bases). V lost 8 bases to trimming and J lost 0 bases, with 17 bases between them. The CDR3 is 17 amino acids. Germline V gives CDR1 LNHNV, CDR2 YYDKDF (reference sequence). The CDR3 DNA sequence: TGTGCCACCCTGGTAGGGCAGGGGATCTCTGGGGCCAACGTCCTGACTTTC. Protein sequence: CATLVGQGISGANVLTF. The entire variable domain, with the rest obtained from reference TRBV15 and TRBJ2-6, is as follows: DAMVIQNPRYQVTQFGKPVTLSCSQTLNHNVMYWYQQKSSQAPKLLFHYYDKDFNNEADTPDNFQSRRPNTSFCFLDIRSPGLGDTAMYLCATLVGQGISGANVLTFGAGSRLTVL.

The chain links TRBV27 to TRBJ2-1, with D unresolved. The CDR3 contains 13 residues. V lost 4 bases and J 8 bases, leaving 12 bases between the germline ends. Germline CDR1 and CDR2: MNHEY and SMNVEV (reference sequence). CDR3 nucleotides: TGTGCCAGCAGTTCCCTTGCGAGCCATGAGCAGTTCTTC. Translated: CASSSLASHEQFF.

The chain uses TRBV27 and TRBJ2-1; 8 nucleotides match TRBD2. Germline CDR1 is MNHEY and CDR2 is SMNVEV (reference sequence). The CDR3 runs 14 residues. Trimming cost V 7 bases and J 7 bases; bases outside gene matches: 9. CDR3 in DNA: TGTGCCAGCACATATAGCGGGAAGGGTAATGAGCAGTTCTTC. Residues: CASTYSGKGNEQFF.

The chain employs TRBV4-2 and TRBJ2-7; D is perhaps TRBD2 (5 bases). CDR3 length equals 18 residues. V was shortened by 0 bases and J by 1 base, with 19 bases between the two germline ends. Germline CDR1 and CDR2: LGHNA and YNFKEQ. The CDR3 nucleotides are TGTGCCAGCAGCCAAGAGGAGGCCCGACCGGACCTATCCTACGAGCAGTACTTC. This sequence encodes CASSQEEARPDLSYEQYF.

The DNA of the CDR3 is TGTGCCAGCAGGAGTCGGGATCTTTATGGCTACACCTTC. This encodes CASRSRDLYGYTF. The chain uses TRBV27 and TRBJ1-2, with D hard to call. Germline-derived CDR1 and CDR2 are MNHEY and SMNVEV (reference sequence). Trimming stripped 6 bases from V and 5 bases from J, with 13 bases between. CDR3 length: 13 amino acids.

The gene calls are TRBV7-9 and TRBJ2-5; tentatively, D is TRBD2 (5 bases). CDR3 size: 14 residues. Germline lookup yields CDR1 SEHNR and CDR2 FQNEAQ (reference sequence). V lost 0 bases to trimming and J lost 4 bases, with 9 bases between them. The CDR3 here is CASSLAGVGETQYF. CDR3 DNA sequence: TGTGCCAGCAGCTTAGCGGGAGTGGGAGAGACCCAGTACTTC.

This clone has more than one count but fewer than ten. V usage is TRBV9 and J usage is TRBJ2-2; tentative D call: TRBD2 (6 bases). V gave up 3 bases and J gave up 3 bases, with 12 bases separating them. There are 15 residues in the CDR3. The germline CDR1 and CDR2 sequences are SGDLS and YYNGEE. CDR3 in amino acids: CASSATTSHTGELFF. CDR3 bases: TGTGCCAGCAGCGCGACGACTAGTCACACCGGGGAGCTGTTTTTT.

The chain combines TRBV2 with TRBJ2-7; D is ambiguous. This CDR3 spans 13 amino acids. Germline V gene sequence: CDR1 SNHLY, CDR2 FYNNEI. V gave up 5 bases and J gave up 5 bases, with 13 bases separating them. CDR3 loop: CASSRWLGDEQYF. The CDR3, as DNA: TGTGCCAGCAGTCGGTGGCTAGGAGACGAGCAGTACTTC.

The V call is TRBV9, the J call TRBJ2-3, with D hard to call. Trimming took off 1 base at V and 6 bases at J, with 6 bases between the two ends. CDR3 length: 12 amino acids. Germline-derived CDR1 and CDR2 are SGDLS and YYNGEE. The CDR3 sequence is CASSVREDTQYF. The CDR3, as DNA: TGTGCCAGCAGCGTACGAGAGGATACGCAGTATTTT. Combining the CDR3 with reference TRBV9 and TRBJ2-3 gives the whole variable domain DSGVTQTPKHLITATGQRVTLRCSPRSGDLSVYWYQQSLDQGLQFLIQYYNGEERAKGNILERFSAQQFPDLHSELNLSSLELGDSALYFCASSVREDTQYFGPGTRLTVL.

The CDR3 reads CASSLVEQVAPLHF. The CDR3 coding sequence is TGTGCCAGCAGCTTGGTCGAGCAGGTCGCACCCCTCCACTTT. This chain connects TRBV5-6 to TRBJ1-6; D remains ambiguous. Trimming took off 0 bases at V and 11 bases at J, with 12 bases between the two ends. Germline CDR1 reads SGHDT; CDR2 reads YYEEEE. The CDR3 is made up of 14 amino acids.

The rearrangement joins TRBV6-1 to TRBJ1-5; TRBD1 agrees at 10 bases. This CDR3 has 14 residues. V gave up 1 base and J gave up 6 bases; unmatched junction bases: 0. Looked up from germline, CDR1 is MNHNS and CDR2 is SASEGT. For the CDR3, the DNA is TGTGCCAGCAGTGAAGGGACAGGGGGTCAGCCCCAGCATTTT. Its protein is CASSEGTGGQPQHF.

This clone was counted a few times. The V gene is TRBV5-1, the J gene TRBJ2-1; the D gene is possibly TRBD2 (6 bases). V was trimmed by 7 bases and J by 2 bases, leaving 31 bases between them. The germline CDR1 and CDR2 sequences are SGHRS and YFSETQ. This CDR3 is built from 20 residues. The CDR3 coding sequence is TGCGCCAGCTCCATGGGACTTACTCCCCGCCGGGGAGCGGCCTACAATGAGCAGTTCTTC. It is translated as CASSMGLTPRRGAAYNEQFF.

V is TRBV5-1 and J is TRBJ1-1; no firm D call. Germline V lookup: CDR1 SGHRS, CDR2 YFSETQ. The CDR3 has 16 residues. The V and J ends lost 0 bases and 3 bases respectively, with 15 bases between them. CDR3 nucleotide sequence: TGCGCCAGCAGCTTGGGTCCAGTCCCAATGGACACTGAAGCTTTCTTT. Its protein is CASSLGPVPMDTEAFF.

With respect to this clone: The same CDR3 can be traced to other DNA sequences in this sample. The genes are TRBV19 and TRBJ1-4; D remains unclear. Deletions cut 10 bases from V and 8 bases from J, with 11 bases between. Per the germline V gene, CDR1 is LNHDA and CDR2 is SQIVND (reference sequence). This CDR3 region has 11 residues. CDR3 in DNA: TGTGCCACATCGACTGGAGAAAAACTGTTTTTT. It codes for CATSTGEKLFF.

This rearrangement joins TRBV4-2 to TRBJ2-7; D gene unclear. CDR3 size: 14 residues. V shed 3 bases and J shed 6 bases, with 15 bases lying between them. Germline assignment: CDR1 LGHNA and CDR2 YNFKEQ. CDR3 loop: CASSQGPLGPEQYF. The DNA for the CDR3 is TGTGCCAGCAGCCAGGGCCCCCTCGGTCCCGAGCAGTACTTC.